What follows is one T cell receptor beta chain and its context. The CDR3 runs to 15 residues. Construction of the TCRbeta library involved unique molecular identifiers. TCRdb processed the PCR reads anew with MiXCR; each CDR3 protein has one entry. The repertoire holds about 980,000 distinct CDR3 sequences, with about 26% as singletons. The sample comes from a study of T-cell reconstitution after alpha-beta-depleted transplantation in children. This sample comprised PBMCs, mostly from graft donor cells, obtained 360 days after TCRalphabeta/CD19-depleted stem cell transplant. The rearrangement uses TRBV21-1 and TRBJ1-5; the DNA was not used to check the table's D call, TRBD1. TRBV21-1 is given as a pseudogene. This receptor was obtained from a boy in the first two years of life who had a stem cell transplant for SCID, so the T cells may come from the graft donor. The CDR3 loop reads CASNYGDRVSQPQHF. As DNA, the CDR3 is TGTGCCAGCAACTATGGGGACAGGGTGAGCCAGCCCCAGCATTTT.